This T cell receptor (beta chain) emerged from a study of shared clonotypes between healthy human individuals. Study details: Each donor had three CD4 naive, three CD4 memory, two CD8 naive and one CD8 memory plate. Study results and caveats: Shared clonotypes across all four donors exceeded non-shared ones in generation probability. Sharing across several donors was seen in 4.5% to 6.5% of naive CD4 clonotypes.

The naive CD8 population came from CD45RO-negative cells selected for CCR7, without terminally differentiated effector memory CD45RA+ cells. The authors split each subset's genomic DNA evenly across several immunoSEQ plates. The data were produced by immunoSEQ multiplex PCR, yet TCRdb's version contains in-frame clones alone and is incomplete. The data show more than 550,000 clones, just over 90% seen once. As regards this clone: Its target is unknown.

This receptor was taken from a man aged 25-45 years in good health. Specimen: naive CD8+ T cells sorted from blood.

The CDR3 DNA is TGCGCCAGCAGCTGGACAGGGGGCGTCTACAATGAGCAGTTCTTC. This sequence encodes CASSWTGGVYNEQFF. The V call is TRBV5-1, the J call TRBJ2-1; 11 bases fit TRBD1. V lost 3 bases, J lost 3 bases, and 2 bases stayed unmatched. Germline V CDR1 and CDR2: SGHRS, YFSETQ. The CDR3 loop spans 15 amino acids.